One and the same sample provided the 5 T cell receptor beta chains below, sequenced in a study of blood T cell repertoires in COVID-19. TCRdb's table, derived via immunoSEQ multiplex PCR, lists solely in-frame clones and lacks some. There are around 160,000 clones in the sample; about 90% occur only once, and about 3% lies in the top ten. Sequencing input: peripheral blood. These receptors came from a man aged 60 to 69 with acute or convalescent COVID-19.

The rearrangement joins TRBV7-9 to TRBJ1-1; no clear D gene. V lost 4 bases to trimming and J lost 8 bases, with 17 bases between them. CDR3 length: 14 residues. Germline V gene sequence: CDR1 SEHNR, CDR2 FQNEAQ (reference sequence). CDR3 sequence (DNA): TGTGCCAGCAGCTGGGAGACCTGGGGTGGGGAAGCTTTCTTT. The encoded protein is CASSWETWGGEAFF.

The J gene is TRBJ1-2, the V gene TRBV19; 10 bases map to TRBD1. The germline V gene encodes CDR1 LNHDA and CDR2 SQIVND (reference sequence). The length of the CDR3 is 16 residues. Germline trimming cut 4 bases from V and 6 bases from J; bases unmatched to any gene: 11. The CDR3 DNA reads TGTGCCAGTAGTACCGGGACAGGGGTTCTGGGGCATGGCTACACCTTC. The encoded protein is CASSTGTGVLGHGYTF.

The chain has TRBV6-6 and TRBJ1-5; D may be TRBD1 (6 bases). CDR3 size: 12 residues. V shed 9 bases and J shed 4 bases, with 10 bases lying between them. CDR1 is MNHNY, CDR2 SVGAGI, per germline (reference sequence). DNA of the CDR3: TGTGCCAGTGCGGGGGCAAATCAGCCCCAGCATTTT. Translated, it gives CASAGANQPQHF.

The V call is TRBV23-1, the J call TRBJ1-2; D ambiguous. TRBV23-1 is given ORF status, its function remaining uncertain. The germline V and J ends were trimmed by 7 bases and 4 bases, with 19 bases remaining between them. The CDR3 loop spans 15 amino acids. The CDR3 nucleotides read TGCGCCAGCACCAAGGAGGACCAACCGCGCTATGGCTACACCTTC. Its protein is CASTKEDQPRYGYTF.

The gene calls are TRBV6-5 and TRBJ2-7, with a possible D match to TRBD1 (6 bases). The CDR3 extends over 13 amino acids. The V and J ends lost 7 bases and 0 bases respectively, with 10 bases between them. From germline, CDR1 is MNHEY and CDR2 SVGAGI. CDR3 DNA: TGTGCCAGCACTGGACAGAGCTCCTACGAGCAGTACTTC. It specifies CASTGQSSYEQYF.